Each of the 8 T cell receptor beta chains below was sequenced from the same sample in a study of Graves' ophthalmopathy and Graves' hyperthyroidism. RNA transcripts yielded amplified TCR beta CDR3 regions. A first-round RT-PCR used HTBI primers, followed by a second-round multiplex PCR. TCRdb reanalysed the multiplex PCR reads using MiXCR and keeps one entry per CDR3 protein. The sample lists around 470,000 distinct CDR3 sequences, about an eighth occurring once. The sample taken for sequencing was blood. These receptors all come from a woman between 25 and 40 years old with Graves' ophthalmopathy.

This clonotype has a count of ten or more. The CDR3 DNA reads TGCAGTGCTAGTTTCCGCCGGGAGCAGTACTTC. Its protein product is CSASFRREQYF. The chain links TRBV20-1 to TRBJ2-7, with unresolved D. Per the germline V gene, CDR1 is DFQATT and CDR2 is SNEGSKA (reference sequence). The ends were cut back, 3 bases at V and 7 bases at J, with 10 bases in the middle. The CDR3 extends over 11 amino acids.

In its sample, this clonotype was seen many times. J is TRBJ1-5 and V is TRBV30; a possible D gene is TRBD1 (5 bases). There are 13 residues in the CDR3. V was clipped by 4 bases and J by 0 bases, with 7 bases between them. CDR1 is GTSNPN and CDR2 is SVGIG in the germline V gene (reference sequence). Written as DNA, the CDR3 is TGTGCCTGGACGACAGTTAGCAATCAGCCCCAGCATTTT. Its protein is CAWTTVSNQPQHF.

There are many counts of this clonotype. V usage is TRBV28 and J usage is TRBJ1-1; 9 bases are shared with TRBD1. The CDR3 has 14 residues. Looked up from germline, CDR1 is MDHEN and CDR2 is SYDVKM. The V and J ends lost 2 bases and 8 bases, in that order; junction bases with no gene match: 6. For the CDR3, the DNA is TGTGCCAGCAGTTTAGGAACACAGGGGGCCGAAGCTTTCTTT. It encodes CASSLGTQGAEAFF.

This clonotype occurred many times. V usage is TRBV27 and J usage is TRBJ2-5, with D uncertain. This CDR3 region has 13 residues. V lost 2 bases and J lost 0, with 4 bases in between. Germline V gene lookup returns CDR1 MNHEY and CDR2 SMNVEV (reference sequence). CDR3 in DNA: TGTGCCAGCAGTTTACCGTACCAAGAGACCCAGTACTTC. It is translated as CASSLPYQETQYF.

This chain links TRBV28 with TRBJ1-3; D call uncertain. Germline CDR1 and CDR2: MDHEN and SYDVKM. The CDR3 is 16 residues long. V lost 5 bases and J lost 4, with 18 bases in between. The CDR3 coding sequence is TGTGCCAGCAGTGGCCCAATTGGCCCGGGGGGAAACACCATATATTTT. This codes for CASSGPIGPGGNTIYF.

This clonotype was counted ten times or more. The chain combines TRBV6-1 with TRBJ1-2; D is uncertain. The CDR3 runs to 12 residues. The germline V gene has CDR1 MNHNS and CDR2 SASEGT. Trimming took 3 bases from V and 8 from J, leaving 10 bases between them. The CDR3 loop is CASSDPPRGYTF. The CDR3 DNA reads as TGTGCCAGCAGTGACCCTCCGCGAGGCTACACCTTC.

Ten or more counts support this clonotype. The V and J genes are TRBV4-1 and TRBJ1-6; TRBD1 matches at 7 bases. The CDR3 is 17 amino acids. The V gene end was trimmed by 1 base and the J gene end by 9 bases; junction bases not matched to a gene: 12. Per the germline V gene, CDR1 is MGHRA and CDR2 is YSYEKL. The CDR3 spells CASSQGPGQQRGSPLHF. The CDR3 region has the DNA TGCGCCAGCAGCCAAGGCCCGGGACAGCAAAGGGGTTCACCCCTCCACTTT.

The sample holds many counts of this clonotype. J is TRBJ2-7 and V is TRBV9; D possibly corresponds to TRBD1 (5 bases). Germline V gene data show CDR1 as SGDLS and CDR2 as YYNGEE. Trimming left V 3 bases short and J 7 bases short, with 11 bases between. The length of the CDR3 is 12 residues. The CDR3 nucleotides read TGTGCCAGCAGCGCAGGGATGGGAGAGCAGTACTTC. It codes for CASSAGMGEQYF.